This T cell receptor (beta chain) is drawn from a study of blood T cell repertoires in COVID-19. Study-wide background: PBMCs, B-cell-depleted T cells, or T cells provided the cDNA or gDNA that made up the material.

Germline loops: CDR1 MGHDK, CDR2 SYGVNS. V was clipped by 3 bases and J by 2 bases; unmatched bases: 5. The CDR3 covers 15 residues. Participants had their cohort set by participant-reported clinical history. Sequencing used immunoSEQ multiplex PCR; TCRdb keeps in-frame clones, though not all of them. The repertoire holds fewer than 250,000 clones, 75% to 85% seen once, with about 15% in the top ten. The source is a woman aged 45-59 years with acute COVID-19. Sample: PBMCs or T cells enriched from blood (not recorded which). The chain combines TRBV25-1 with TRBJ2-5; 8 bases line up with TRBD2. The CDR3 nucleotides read TGTGCCAGCAGTGATGCGGGGGGCGCACAAGAGACCCAGTACTTC. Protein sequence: CASSDAGGAQETQYF.